These T cell receptor beta chains were read from a single sample in a study of shared clonotypes between healthy human individuals. Profiling relied on immunoSEQ multiplex PCR, and the TCRdb table lists in-frame clones only, not all of them. This table has 450,000 to 500,000 clones, about 78% appearing once. Material for sequencing was PBMCs. These TCRs come from a woman between 40 and 55 years old in good health. Some clones in this sample may be carry-over from other donors' samples. The CDR3 runs from the conserved cysteine through the conserved F or W. The D gene is left open where the match is weak.

CASSSGGGSGELFF,TRBV19,TRBD2,TRBJ2-2
CASRILAGDTYEQYF,TRBV7-2,TRBD2,TRBJ2-7
CASSLGLAGWSYNEQFF,TRBV5-1,TRBD2,TRBJ2-1
CASSWDTRGSEQYF,TRBV2,-,TRBJ2-7
CASSQLVLMGGEQFF,TRBV14,-,TRBJ2-1
CASSLATSSYEQYF,TRBV7-2,-,TRBJ2-7
CASSPGVANEKLFF,TRBV18,-,TRBJ1-4
CASSARGGYGYTF,TRBV9,-,TRBJ1-2
CASSSQRSGSDTQYF,TRBV6-5,-,TRBJ2-3
CASTARETQYF,TRBV6-1,-,TRBJ2-5
CASSYRRLNQPQHF,TRBV28,-,TRBJ1-5
CASSWGQGGPTNSNQPQHF,TRBV28,TRBD1,TRBJ1-5
CASSVAPGVEQFF,TRBV9,-,TRBJ2-1
CASSRDRERGFF,TRBV18,TRBD1,TRBJ1-1
CATSRGQPNTEAFF,TRBV15,-,TRBJ1-1
CASSLAQKTGDTQYF,TRBV7-8,-,TRBJ2-3
CASSIDGGLAKNIQYF,TRBV19,-,TRBJ2-4
CASSYSGSSNTGELFF,TRBV6-5,-,TRBJ2-2
CASSPLSGPYNEQFF,TRBV18,-,TRBJ2-1
CASKGDNYQETQYF,TRBV2,-,TRBJ2-5
CAISEGLAGGYTDTQYF,TRBV10-3,TRBD2,TRBJ2-3
CASSFQAQETQYF,TRBV11-1,-,TRBJ2-5
CASSLSSGRINNEQFF,TRBV7-9,TRBD2,TRBJ2-1
CAWTAWLAGGTYEQYF,TRBV30,TRBD2,TRBJ2-7
CASTPQGAPGYTF,TRBV19,TRBD1,TRBJ1-2
CASSLVGGYEQYF,TRBV7-9,-,TRBJ2-7
CASSPLQGVGDNEQFF,TRBV25-1,TRBD1,TRBJ2-1
CASSLWEGEGTGELFF,TRBV9,TRBD2,TRBJ2-2
CSVRAGGRDIQYF,TRBV29-1,TRBD2,TRBJ2-4
CASSTRTNNEQFF,TRBV19,-,TRBJ2-1
CASSLTSPGQAGNEQFF,TRBV7-3,TRBD1,TRBJ2-1
CASSQEGGELAGSQYF,TRBV4-2,TRBD2,TRBJ2-5
CARPLQQGGSYEQYF,TRBV27,-,TRBJ2-7
CARPSSASSYNEQFF,TRBV30,-,TRBJ2-1
CASSLVPGGFGELFF,TRBV5-1,-,TRBJ2-2
CSVEVGGTKNIQYF,TRBV29-1,TRBD2,TRBJ2-4
CASSLPRENTEAFF,TRBV5-4,-,TRBJ1-1
CASSPRRGTEAFF,TRBV27,-,TRBJ1-1
CASSAGLGGELFF,TRBV6-4,-,TRBJ2-2
CAISEPLLGELFF,TRBV10-3,-,TRBJ2-2
CASPRGHPVNTEAFF,TRBV5-1,-,TRBJ1-1
CASSFEVNYGYTF,TRBV28,-,TRBJ1-2
CASSKHPGENEQFF,TRBV21-1,-,TRBJ2-1
CASSELPGTGSYEQYF,TRBV6-1,-,TRBJ2-7
CATSRDRGGAGNEKLFF,TRBV15,TRBD1,TRBJ1-4